The 12 T cell receptor beta chains listed next were all sequenced from one sample in a study of T cell changes during pregnancy in multiple sclerosis. Measured with immunoSEQ multiplex PCR; TCRdb has only the in-frame clones, and not every one. The sample yields around 96,000 clones, about 94% seen once. The sample consisted of peripheral blood, taken in the third trimester of pregnancy. These receptors came from a female donor with multiple sclerosis, enrolled in a pregnancy study.

This rearrangement joins TRBV29-1 to TRBJ2-7; 7 nucleotides match TRBD1. Per germline, CDR1 SQVTM and CDR2 ANQGSEA. V trimming: 6 bases; J trimming: 0 bases; junction bases outside the gene matches: 11. The CDR3 contains 15 residues. The chain's CDR3 is CSVPSWAGGSYEQYF. The CDR3 DNA reads TGCAGCGTCCCGTCGTGGGCAGGGGGCTCCTACGAGCAGTACTTC.

This CDR3 is CSATSDVNSGANVLTF. In DNA form, the CDR3 reads TGCAGCGCCACCAGCGATGTCAACTCTGGGGCCAACGTCCTGACTTTC. The chain carries TRBV29-1 and TRBJ2-6, with D hard to call. V gave up 7 bases and J gave up 0 bases, with 16 bases separating them. Germline assignment: CDR1 SQVTM and CDR2 ANQGSEA. There are 16 residues in the CDR3. The variable domain in full, with the rest retrieved from reference TRBV29-1 and TRBJ2-6, is SAVISQKPSRDICQRGTSLTIQCQVDSQVTMMFWYRQQPGQSLTLIATANQGSEATYESGFVIDKFPISRPNLTFSTLTVSNMSPEDSSIYLCSATSDVNSGANVLTFGAGSRLTVL.

The chain combines TRBV27 with TRBJ2-3; TRBD2 agrees at 12 bases. Germline CDR1 and CDR2: MNHEY and SMNVEV (reference sequence). V was pared by 6 bases and J by 1 base, with 5 bases of the junction left unmatched. CDR3 size: 16 residues. The CDR3 region has the DNA TGTGCCAGCAGGTTGACTAGCGGGAGTGGCACAGATACGCAGTATTTT. Encoded protein: CASRLTSGSGTDTQYF.

This clone was seen only a few times. The CDR3 sequence: CASTQGITEAFF. CDR3 in DNA: TGTGCCAGCACACAGGGGATCACTGAAGCTTTCTTT. The chain uses TRBV2 and TRBJ1-1, with TRBD1 matching 7 bases. The length of the CDR3 is 12 residues. CDR1 is SNHLY and CDR2 is FYNNEI in the germline V gene. J gave up 4 bases and V 7 bases, and 3 bases lay outside the gene matches.

The J gene is TRBJ2-1, the V gene TRBV6-5; tentatively, D is TRBD2 (7 bases). V lost 2 bases, J lost 0 bases, and 8 bases lay in between. Germline V gene data show CDR1 as MNHEY and CDR2 as SVGAGI. The CDR3 length is 15 residues. The CDR3 loop reads CASSYGGASYNEQFF. The CDR3, as DNA: TGTGCCAGCAGTTACGGGGGGGCCTCCTACAATGAGCAGTTCTTC.

The CDR3 DNA reads as TGTGCCAGTAGTACCTTTGCGGGAGCCGCGAATGAGCAGTTCTTC. This codes for CASSTFAGAANEQFF. V gene TRBV19 combines with J gene TRBJ2-1, with 7 bases fitting TRBD2. The V gene's germline CDR1 is LNHDA and CDR2 SQIVND (reference sequence). This CDR3 is built from 15 residues. Trimming took 4 bases from V and 7 from J; bases not matched to a gene: 10.

The chain is built from TRBV7-2 and TRBJ2-7; the D gene is possibly TRBD1 (7 bases). Trimming stripped 5 bases from V and 3 bases from J, with 20 bases between. This CDR3 has 16 residues. Per the germline V gene, CDR1 is SGHTA and CDR2 is FQGNSA. This chain's CDR3 is CASSQRRGTAFYEQYF. Here the CDR3 DNA reads TGTGCCAGCAGCCAACGCCGCGGGACAGCATTCTACGAGCAGTACTTC.

The genes are TRBV5-6 and TRBJ1-4, with D possibly TRBD1 on 5 matching bases. The CDR3 runs 15 residues. The V gene's germline CDR1 is SGHDT and CDR2 YYEEEE. Between the trimmed V and J ends, which lost 5 bases and 0 bases, there was a span of 11 bases. This CDR3 is CASREGVSTNEKLFF. CDR3 DNA sequence: TGTGCCAGCAGAGAAGGGGTTTCAACTAATGAAAAACTGTTTTTT.

The J gene is TRBJ2-7, the V gene TRBV2; 8 bases are shared with TRBD1. This CDR3 region has 13 residues. V was pared by 8 bases and J by 4 bases, with 7 bases of the junction left unmatched. The germline CDR1 and CDR2 sequences are SNHLY and FYNNEI. The CDR3 DNA sequence: TGTGCCAGCGGCCGGGACAGGCAATACGAGCAGTACTTC. Translation: CASGRDRQYEQYF.

The chain employs TRBV20-1 and TRBJ2-7; possibly TRBD1 for D (6 bases). The germline gives CDR1 DFQATT, CDR2 SNEGSKA (reference sequence). The CDR3 spans 11 residues. V lost 5 bases to trimming and J lost 9 bases, with 14 bases between them. CDR3 protein: CSAWDKTLQYF. Written as DNA, the CDR3 is TGCAGTGCTTGGGACAAGACCTTGCAGTACTTC.

The chain links TRBV6-5 to TRBJ2-7, with a tentative D call TRBD1 (6 bases). Germline values: CDR1 MNHEY, CDR2 SVGAGI. V lost 6 bases to trimming and J lost 5 bases, with 20 bases between them. The CDR3 loop spans 15 amino acids. This CDR3 reads CASRATGNPSNEQYF. Here the CDR3 DNA reads TGTGCCAGCAGGGCAACAGGGAACCCTTCCAACGAGCAGTACTTC.

The CDR3 reads CASSLYGGQGTANEQFF. DNA of the CDR3: TGTGCCAGCAGCCTATACGGGGGACAGGGGACGGCCAATGAGCAGTTCTTC. The chain uses TRBV11-2 and TRBJ2-1; 10 bases agree with TRBD1. The CDR3 consists of 17 residues. Germline values: CDR1 SGHAT, CDR2 FQNNGV. V lost 5 bases to trimming and J lost 6 bases; unmatched junction nucleotides: 13.